These 19 T cell receptor beta chains share one sample of origin, sequenced in a study of OX40 agonist ivuxolimab in advanced cancers. The data were produced by immunoSEQ multiplex PCR, yet TCRdb's version contains in-frame clones alone and is incomplete. The table records roughly 80,000 clones, under 95% of them present only once. Sequencing was performed on CD4+ or CD8+ T cells sorted from blood, taken in a trial of the OX40 agonist ivuxolimab. Receptors were obtained from an adult with an advanced solid tumor such as melanoma, head and neck, liver or kidney cancer.

V gene TRBV4-3 combines with J gene TRBJ1-1, with a possible D match to TRBD1 (6 bases). The germline V gene encodes CDR1 LGHNA and CDR2 YSLEER. The CDR3 is 16 amino acids. V gave up 0 bases and J gave up 1 base, with 12 bases separating them. The CDR3 sequence: CASSQDGRGRNTEAFF. The CDR3 coding sequence is TGCGCCAGCAGCCAAGATGGGCGGGGGCGGAACACTGAAGCTTTCTTT.

This chain joins TRBV11-2 and TRBJ2-7; D gene uncertain. The length of the CDR3 is 13 residues. The V gene lost 3 bases and the J gene lost 7 bases, with 13 bases spanning the gap. Looked up from germline, CDR1 is SGHAT and CDR2 is FQNNGV. The CDR3 DNA reads as TGTGCCAGCAGCTTTCACGCCCCTGGTGAGCAGTACTTC. Translating gives CASSFHAPGEQYF.

The rearrangement links TRBV19 to TRBJ1-1; 7 bases map to TRBD1. Trimming at V came to 6 bases and at J to 4 bases, leaving 5 bases not matched to a gene. CDR1 and CDR2 from the germline V gene are LNHDA and SQIVND (reference sequence). The CDR3 has 13 residues. CDR3 DNA sequence: TGTGCCAGTAGCTATACAGGGGTCACTGAAGCTTTCTTT. It encodes CASSYTGVTEAFF.

This chain connects TRBV19 to TRBJ2-1, with D perhaps TRBD1 (6 bases). This CDR3 contains 14 residues. V was cut by 8 bases and J by 1 base, with 12 bases left in between. The V gene's germline CDR1 is LNHDA and CDR2 SQIVND (reference sequence). CDR3 coding DNA: TGTGCCAGTTTAGGGACACCGTCCTACAATGAGCAGTTCTTC. This gives the protein CASLGTPSYNEQFF.

The genes are TRBV5-6 and TRBJ1-1; no clear D. The CDR3 runs to 14 residues. The germline V gene encodes CDR1 SGHDT and CDR2 YYEEEE. V gave up 0 bases and J gave up 0 bases, with 6 bases separating them. The CDR3 loop reads CASSLEGLNTEAFF. CDR3 nucleotides: TGTGCCAGCAGCTTGGAGGGATTGAACACTGAAGCTTTCTTT.

The chain is built from TRBV9 and TRBJ1-4, with 7 bases that match TRBD1. The length of the CDR3 is 14 residues. The ends lost 5 bases at V and 7 bases at J; junction bases unmatched: 8. Germline V gene data show CDR1 as SGDLS and CDR2 as YYNGEE. The CDR3 protein is CASSRQGGGEKLFF. CDR3 sequence (DNA): TGTGCCAGCAGTAGACAGGGAGGTGGTGAAAAACTGTTTTTT.

This chain joins TRBV7-6 and TRBJ2-7; 11 bases agree with TRBD1. Looked up from germline, CDR1 is SGHVS and CDR2 is FNYEAQ. Trimming cost V 5 bases and J 4 bases; bases outside gene matches: 4. This CDR3 spans 14 amino acids. The CDR3 region has the DNA TGTGCCAGCAGCCCAGGGACAGGGGGTTACGAGCAGTACTTC. This gives the protein CASSPGTGGYEQYF.

The genes are TRBV19 and TRBJ1-5; D is unresolved. V was pared by 5 bases and J by 0 bases, with 11 bases between. The CDR3 contains 15 residues. Germline V CDR1 and CDR2: LNHDA, SQIVND (reference sequence). The CDR3 nucleotides read TGTGCCAGTAGTGGGTCGGGGTATAGCAATCAGCCCCAGCATTTT. This sequence encodes CASSGSGYSNQPQHF.

The chain combines TRBV7-9 with TRBJ2-1; the D gene could be TRBD1 or TRBD2 (5 bases each). The CDR3 runs to 14 residues. Germline V gene data show CDR1 as SEHNR and CDR2 as FQNEAQ (reference sequence). The V end lost 2 bases, the J end lost 6 bases, and 11 bases lay between the germline ends. The CDR3 DNA follows: TGTGCCAGCAGCTTATTCGAGAGGGGCAATGAGCAGTTCTTC. Protein product: CASSLFERGNEQFF.

V usage is TRBV15 and J usage is TRBJ2-3; no reliable D call. The CDR3 extends over 13 amino acids. V lost 6 bases and J 1 base, leaving 8 bases between the germline ends. Germline CDR1 LNHNV, CDR2 YYDKDF (reference sequence). In nucleotides, the CDR3 is TGTGCCACCAGAGGAATCGGCACAGATACGCAGTATTTT. This translates into CATRGIGTDTQYF.

The rearrangement joins TRBV7-9 to TRBJ1-1, with D perhaps matching TRBD1 (6 bases). There are 16 residues in the CDR3. The V gene lost 2 bases and the J gene lost 1 base, with 14 bases spanning the gap. The germline V gene encodes CDR1 SEHNR and CDR2 FQNEAQ (reference sequence). Here the CDR3 reads CASSLNRWTANTEAFF. CDR3 bases: TGTGCCAGCAGCTTAAACCGGTGGACAGCGAACACTGAAGCTTTCTTT.

The chain joins TRBV2 to TRBJ1-1; D not resolved. CDR3 length: 12 residues. Germline V gives CDR1 SNHLY, CDR2 FYNNEI. V was trimmed by 10 bases and J by 1 base, leaving 10 bases between them. The CDR3 DNA reads TGTGCCATAGAATTGGGGAACACTGAAGCTTTCTTT. It codes for CAIELGNTEAFF.

This clone was found once. V usage is TRBV7-3 and J usage is TRBJ2-7; D perhaps matches TRBD1 (6 bases). CDR1 is SGHTA and CDR2 is FQGTGA in the germline V gene. V dropped 0 bases and J dropped 0 bases, with 15 bases sitting between them. The CDR3 is made up of 17 amino acids. In nucleotides, the CDR3 is TGTGCCAGCAGCTTAACGGGGGCAGGGGCTACCTCCTACGAGCAGTACTTC. Amino acid sequence: CASSLTGAGATSYEQYF. Full variable domain (outside the CDR3, taken from reference TRBV7-3 and TRBJ2-7): GAGVSQTPSNKVTEKGKYVELRCDPISGHTALYWYRQSLGQGPEFLIYFQGTGAADDSGLPNDRFFAVRPEGSVSTLKIQRTERGDSAVYLCASSLTGAGATSYEQYFGPGTRLTVT.

This chain links TRBV9 with TRBJ2-1; 8 bases are a match to TRBD2. This CDR3 has 16 amino acids. CDR1 is SGDLS, CDR2 YYNGEE, per germline. With V trimmed by 4 bases and J by 7 bases, 13 bases remained unmatched. The CDR3 region has the DNA TGTGCCAGCAGCCCCCGTGAGGGCGGGGGGCGGAATGAGCAGTTCTTC. Translated, it gives CASSPREGGGRNEQFF.

V is TRBV10-3 and J is TRBJ1-2; 7 bases match TRBD1. From germline, CDR1 is ENHRY and CDR2 SYGVKD. V gave up 3 bases and J gave up 0 bases; unmatched junction bases: 7. The CDR3 consists of 16 residues. The chain's CDR3 is CAISDGGQAANYGYTF. The CDR3 region has the DNA TGTGCCATCAGTGACGGAGGACAGGCCGCTAACTATGGCTACACCTTC.

The chain recombines TRBV7-6 with TRBJ2-1; D unclear. Between the trimmed V and J ends, which lost 1 base and 5 bases, there was a span of 18 bases. Germline CDR1 SGHVS, CDR2 FNYEAQ. The CDR3 totals 17 residues. The CDR3 nucleotides read TGTGCCAGCAGCTTAGGAGGTGTTAGCTATTCCCACAATGAGCAGTTCTTC. Its protein product is CASSLGGVSYSHNEQFF.

The V call is TRBV19, the J call TRBJ2-3; D might be TRBD1 (5 bases). CDR3 length: 12 residues. Germline lookup yields CDR1 LNHDA and CDR2 SQIVND (reference sequence). Trimming took off 4 bases at V and 5 bases at J, with 7 bases between the two ends. CDR3 sequence reads: CASSNQGDTQYF. CDR3 DNA sequence: TGTGCCAGTAGTAATCAGGGAGATACGCAGTATTTT.

The chain is built from TRBV6-1 and TRBJ1-2; D remains ambiguous. Looked up from germline, CDR1 is MNHNS and CDR2 is SASEGT. The CDR3 sequence is 13 residues long. Trimming pared 1 base from V and 0 bases from J, leaving 3 bases between. The CDR3 spells CASSEVANYGYTF. The CDR3 DNA reads TGTGCCAGCAGTGAAGTAGCTAACTATGGCTACACCTTC.

V usage is TRBV5-1 and J usage is TRBJ1-2, with 7 positions matching TRBD1. CDR1 is SGHRS, CDR2 YFSETQ, per germline. There are 16 residues in the CDR3. The V segment lost 4 bases and the J segment 4 bases; nucleotides outside the gene matches: 13. The CDR3 spells CASSLDTGEASYGYTF. Written as DNA, the CDR3 is TGCGCCAGCAGCCTGGATACAGGGGAGGCTTCCTATGGCTACACCTTC.